The 2 T cell receptor beta chains presented below share a single source sample, sequenced in a study of cytomegalovirus exposure and HLA in healthy donors. Amplification used 60 Vbeta primers and 13 Jbeta primers. Sequencing used immunoSEQ multiplex PCR; TCRdb keeps in-frame clones, though not all of them. The sample includes approximately 160,000 clones, 68% seen only once; the top ten take 2.8%. The sequenced sample consisted of PBMCs. The receptors were sampled from a woman aged 40 to 50 in good health and CMV-seropositive.

J is TRBJ2-3 and V is TRBV7-9; D gene uncertain. The V end lost 4 bases, the J end lost 1 base, and 9 bases lay between the germline ends. The CDR3 spans 14 residues. The germline V gene encodes CDR1 SEHNR and CDR2 FQNEAQ (reference sequence). The CDR3 loop is CASSSELGTDTQYF. The DNA of the CDR3 is TGTGCCAGCAGCTCGGAGTTGGGCACAGATACGCAGTATTTT.

This clone turned up a few times. The chain employs TRBV5-5 and TRBJ2-7, with D perhaps TRBD1 (5 bases). Germline values: CDR1 SGHKS, CDR2 YYEKEE (reference sequence). V was cut by 2 bases and J by 2 bases, with 14 bases left in between. This CDR3 comprises 15 residues. CDR3 DNA sequence: TGTGCCAGCAGCTTTGGCTCCAGGGTACCCTACGAGCAGTACTTC. Translated, it gives CASSFGSRVPYEQYF.